Below, 22 T cell receptor beta chains from the same sample are listed, as sequenced in a study of CD8 T cells in Susac syndrome. Random hexamers were used to reverse transcribe about 0.5 to 1 ug of RNA. TCRdb fed the immunoSEQ multiplex PCR reads into MiXCR, producing one record per CDR3 protein. The data hold fewer than 85,000 distinct CDR3 sequences, with about 95% observed a single time. The sample was CD8+ T cells from PBMCs. The receptors stem from a human donor with multiple sclerosis.

The chain joins TRBV19 to TRBJ2-2; no firm D call. Trimming removed 3 bases at V and 2 bases at J, with 7 bases between. The CDR3 has 14 residues. Germline assignment: CDR1 LNHDA and CDR2 SQIVND (reference sequence). CDR3 residues: CASSISQNTGELFF. In DNA form, the CDR3 reads TGTGCCAGTAGTATTAGTCAAAACACCGGGGAGCTGTTTTTT.

The chain uses TRBV29-1 and TRBJ2-7; TRBD2 aligns across 10 bases. V trimming: 1 base; J trimming: 3 bases; junction bases outside the gene matches: 9. The germline CDR1 and CDR2 sequences are SQVTM and ANQGSEA. The CDR3 has 16 residues. CDR3 sequence (DNA): TGCAGCGTTGAAGGTGTAAGCACTAGCGGGGACTACGAGCAGTACTTC. Residues: CSVEGVSTSGDYEQYF.

V is TRBV3-1 and J is TRBJ2-4, with TRBD2 matching 8 bases. J lost 0 bases, V lost 6 bases, and 4 bases had no gene match. This CDR3 spans 15 amino acids. In germline, CDR1 is LGHDT, CDR2 YNNKEL (reference sequence). CDR3 protein: CASSLSGEAKNIQYF. Written as DNA, the CDR3 is TGTGCCAGCAGTCTTAGCGGGGAAGCCAAAAACATTCAGTACTTC.

The rearrangement links TRBV27 to TRBJ2-7; D is perhaps TRBD1 (5 bases). The CDR3 has 12 residues. The V gene's germline CDR1 is MNHEY and CDR2 SMNVEV (reference sequence). Trimming shortened V by 3 bases and J by 6 bases, and 9 bases separated the two germline ends. For the CDR3, the DNA is TGTGCCAGCAGTTTCATGGGGCGCGAGCAGTACTTC. It is translated as CASSFMGREQYF.

The chain links TRBV27 to TRBJ2-7; 7 positions agree with TRBD1. Trimming removed 6 bases from V and 3 bases from J; junction bases left unmatched: 11. Looked up from germline, CDR1 is MNHEY and CDR2 is SMNVEV (reference sequence). The CDR3 covers 15 residues. The CDR3 loop is CASSPTGAPSYEQYF. The CDR3 bases are TGTGCCAGCAGCCCAACAGGGGCGCCCAGCTACGAGCAGTACTTC.

This chain links TRBV10-3 with TRBJ2-7; D gene unclear. The CDR3 extends over 14 amino acids. V lost 10 bases and J 0 bases, leaving 16 bases between the germline ends. Germline CDR1 and CDR2: ENHRY and SYGVKD. The CDR3 nucleotides read TGTGCCACTAAGACTGGGCTTGGCTCCTACGAGCAGTACTTC. Translating it yields CATKTGLGSYEQYF.

The chain combines TRBV5-1 with TRBJ2-7, with a weak D call TRBD2 (5 bases). The CDR3 runs to 13 residues. Trimming shortened V by 7 bases and J by 0 bases, and 11 bases separated the two germline ends. Per germline, CDR1 SGHRS and CDR2 YFSETQ. CDR3 residues: CASEGDNSYEQYF. CDR3 nucleotide sequence: TGCGCCAGCGAGGGAGACAACTCCTACGAGCAGTACTTC.

The V gene is TRBV6-5, the J gene TRBJ1-3, with TRBD1 identical over 8 bases. The J segment lost 3 bases and the V segment lost 5 bases, leaving 6 bases of the junction unmatched. This CDR3 is built from 15 residues. CDR1 MNHEY and CDR2 SVGAGI come from the germline V gene. CDR3 sequence (DNA): TGTGCCAGCAGTCAGGACAGGGTCTTTGGAAACACCATATATTTT. Amino acid sequence: CASSQDRVFGNTIYF.

CDR3 sequence reads: CASSPADWGETQYF. The CDR3 coding sequence is TGTGCCAGCAGTCCGGCGGACTGGGGGGAGACCCAGTACTTC. This chain joins TRBV27 and TRBJ2-5; D tentatively fits TRBD1 or TRBD2 (5 bases each). V gave up 5 bases and J gave up 5 bases, with 15 bases separating them. The CDR3 extends over 14 amino acids. Germline V gene data show CDR1 as MNHEY and CDR2 as SMNVEV (reference sequence).

V gene TRBV3-1 combines with J gene TRBJ2-5; weak D call: TRBD2 (5 bases). In germline, CDR1 is LGHDT, CDR2 YNNKEL (reference sequence). This CDR3 spans 15 amino acids. Trimming left V 0 bases short and J 7 bases short, with 15 bases between. The CDR3 region has the DNA TGTGCCAGCAGCCAAGATATGGACTTGTCATGGACCCAGTACTTC. Translating gives CASSQDMDLSWTQYF.

This clonotype was detected only once. The V gene is TRBV29-1, the J gene TRBJ2-1, with a possible D match to TRBD2 (6 bases). The CDR3 sequence is 14 residues long. Germline CDR1 SQVTM, CDR2 ANQGSEA. The V end lost 8 bases, the J end lost 6 bases, and 20 bases lay between the germline ends. The CDR3 sequence is CSSSSTGGPNEQFF. The DNA for the CDR3 is TGCAGCTCTTCGTCTACCGGGGGTCCCAATGAGCAGTTCTTC.

In its sample, this clonotype ranks as medium-sized. The rearrangement links TRBV11-2 to TRBJ2-7, with TRBD2 identical over 12 bases. The CDR3 covers 15 residues. The germline CDR1 and CDR2 sequences are SGHAT and FQNNGV. V dropped 2 bases and J dropped 3; count of bases not matched to a gene: 2. CDR3 nucleotide sequence: TGTGCCAGCAGCTTATGGACTAGCGGGAACTACGAGCAGTACTTC. Amino acid sequence: CASSLWTSGNYEQYF.

The V gene is TRBV5-1, the J gene TRBJ2-1, with 7 nucleotides matching TRBD2. Germline V CDR1 and CDR2: SGHRS, YFSETQ. Losses at the gene ends were 0 bases for V and 6 bases for J; bases not matched to a gene: 3. This CDR3 is 14 amino acids long. CDR3 in amino acids: CASSLAREVNEQFF. CDR3 nucleotides: TGCGCCAGCAGCTTGGCCCGGGAGGTCAATGAGCAGTTCTTC. The full variable domain, with the rest looked up from reference TRBV5-1 and TRBJ2-1, is KAGVTQTPRYLIKTRGQQVTLSCSPISGHRSVSWYQQTPGQGLQFLFEYFSETQRNKGNFPGRFSGRQFSNSRSEMNVSTLELGDSALYLCASSLAREVNEQFFGPGTRLTVL.

The rearrangement uses TRBV15 and TRBJ2-3; unclear D gene. With 1 base removed from V and 2 bases from J, the gap between germline ends came to 7 bases. The CDR3 sequence is 14 residues long. Germline V gives CDR1 LNHNV, CDR2 YYDKDF (reference sequence). In DNA, the CDR3 is TGTGCCACCAGCAGAGGGGCTGCCACAGATACGCAGTATTTT. It translates to CATSRGAATDTQYF.

The V and J genes are TRBV12-5 and TRBJ2-1; no clear D. CDR3 size: 13 residues. CDR1 and CDR2 (germline): LGHNT, FRNRAP. V lost 5 bases, J lost 9 bases, and 14 bases lay in between. CDR3 region: CASGLRTSGEQFF. DNA of the CDR3: TGTGCTAGTGGTCTTAGGACCTCCGGTGAGCAGTTCTTC.

The gene calls are TRBV29-1 and TRBJ1-2; D might be TRBD1 (5 bases). The CDR3 has 14 amino acids. Trimming left V 6 bases short and J 8 bases short, with 22 bases between. The germline V gene encodes CDR1 SQVTM and CDR2 ANQGSEA. The CDR3 loop reads CSVPPSGESGGYTF. The DNA for the CDR3 is TGCAGCGTCCCTCCTTCGGGGGAAAGTGGAGGCTACACCTTC.

The rearrangement links TRBV27 to TRBJ2-7, with no clear D. CDR3 size: 15 residues. The V end lost 0 bases, the J end lost 2 bases, and 11 bases lay between the germline ends. Germline lookup yields CDR1 MNHEY and CDR2 SMNVEV (reference sequence). The CDR3 protein is CASSLSSGMTYEQYF. The CDR3 DNA sequence: TGTGCCAGCAGTTTATCGTCCGGAATGACCTACGAGCAGTACTTC.

The V gene is TRBV29-1, the J gene TRBJ1-2; a weak D match, TRBD1 (6 bases). In germline, CDR1 is SQVTM, CDR2 ANQGSEA. This CDR3 is 13 amino acids long. Between the trimmed V and J ends, which lost 5 bases and 8 bases, there was a span of 18 bases. CDR3 region: CSVPYRAIGGYTF. CDR3 sequence (DNA): TGCAGCGTTCCATACAGGGCCATAGGGGGCTACACCTTC.

This chain connects TRBV6-2 or TRBV6-3 to TRBJ2-4; D unresolved. The V gene's germline CDR1 is MNHEY and CDR2 SVGEGT. CDR3 length: 13 residues. V was pared by 7 bases and J by 1 base, with 8 bases between. The CDR3 DNA follows: TGTGCCAGCATCGGAGAGGCCAAAAACATTCAGTACTTC. This sequence encodes CASIGEAKNIQYF.

The chain is built from TRBV9 and TRBJ1-1; D call uncertain. The CDR3 is made up of 15 amino acids. V lost 3 bases and J 1 base, leaving 13 bases between the germline ends. Germline assignment: CDR1 SGDLS and CDR2 YYNGEE. For the CDR3, the DNA is TGTGCCAGCAGCGCTCAAGACGGACCGAACACTGAAGCTTTCTTT. Its translation: CASSAQDGPNTEAFF. The variable domain in full, completed from reference TRBV9 and TRBJ1-1, reads DSGVTQTPKHLITATGQRVTLRCSPRSGDLSVYWYQQSLDQGLQFLIQYYNGEERAKGNILERFSAQQFPDLHSELNLSSLELGDSALYFCASSAQDGPNTEAFFGQGTRLTVV.

This chain uses TRBV20-1 with TRBJ2-3, with TRBD2 matching over 12 bases. This CDR3 contains 17 residues. Looked up from germline, CDR1 is DFQATT and CDR2 is SNEGSKA (reference sequence). Trimming took 1 base from V and 5 from J; bases not matched to a gene: 10. CDR3 DNA sequence: TGCAGTGCTAGAGCCGGACTAGCGGGAATGGGGTTAGATACGCAGTATTTT. Protein product: CSARAGLAGMGLDTQYF.

This chain links TRBV2 with TRBJ2-1; D not certain. Germline CDR1 SNHLY, CDR2 FYNNEI. V was shortened by 6 bases and J by 3 bases, with 12 bases between the two germline ends. This CDR3 comprises 14 residues. DNA for the CDR3: TGTGCCAGCAGAACGAACGGTAACTACAATGAGCAGTTCTTC. As protein: CASRTNGNYNEQFF.